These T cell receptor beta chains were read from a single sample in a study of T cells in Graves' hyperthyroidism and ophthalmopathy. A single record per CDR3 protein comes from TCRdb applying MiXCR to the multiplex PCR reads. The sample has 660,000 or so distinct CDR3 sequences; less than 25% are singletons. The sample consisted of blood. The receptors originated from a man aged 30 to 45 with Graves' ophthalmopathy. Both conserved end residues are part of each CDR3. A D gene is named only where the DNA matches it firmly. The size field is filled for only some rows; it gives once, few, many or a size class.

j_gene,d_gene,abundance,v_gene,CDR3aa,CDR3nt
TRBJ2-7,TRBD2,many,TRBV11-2,CASAGGGRTYEQYF,TGTGCCAGCGCGGGGGGGGGAAGGACCTACGAGCAGTACTTC
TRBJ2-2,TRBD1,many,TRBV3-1,CASRLRTGGNTGELFF,TGTGCCAGCAGACTTCGGACAGGGGGCAACACCGGGGAGCTGTTTTTT
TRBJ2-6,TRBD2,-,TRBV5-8,CASSLGGGISGANVLTF,TGTGCCAGCAGCCTTGGCGGGGGGATCTCTGGGGCCAACGTCCTGACTTTC
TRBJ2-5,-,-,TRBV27,CASSLLEGEAQYF,TGTGCCAGCAGTTTACTTGAAGGGGAAGCCCAGTACTTC
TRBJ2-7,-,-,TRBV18,CASSPPGGKYEQYF,TGTGCCAGCTCACCACCAGGGGGGAAATACGAGCAGTACTTC
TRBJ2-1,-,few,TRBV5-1,CASSLTRVEGDEQFF,TGCGCCAGCAGCTTGACTAGGGTCGAAGGCGATGAGCAGTTCTTC
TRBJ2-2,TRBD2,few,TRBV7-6,CASSLERTSGRTGELFF,TGTGCCAGCAGCTTAGAAAGGACTAGCGGGAGAACCGGGGAGCTGTTTTTT
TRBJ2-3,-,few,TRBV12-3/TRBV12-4,CASSSEYQDTQYF,TGTGCCAGCAGTTCAGAGTACCAAGATACGCAGTATTTT
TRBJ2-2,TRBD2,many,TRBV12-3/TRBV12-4,CASRGGDVRRTGELFF,TGTGCCAGCAGGGGGGGGGACGTCCGTAGGACCGGGGAGCTGTTTTTT
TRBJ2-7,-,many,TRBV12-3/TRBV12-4,CASSLRTALTYEQYF,TGTGCCAGCAGTTTAAGGACAGCCCTGACCTACGAGCAGTACTTC
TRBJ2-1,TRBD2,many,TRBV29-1,CSVVGRLAGGLFF,TGCAGCGTTGTGGGTCGACTAGCGGGAGGCCTGTTCTTC
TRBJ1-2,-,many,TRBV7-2,CASSLLLVGADGYTF,TGTGCCAGCAGCTTGCTCCTGGTAGGGGCGGATGGCTACACCTTC
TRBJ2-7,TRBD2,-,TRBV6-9,CASSWEAGAGYEQYF,TGTGCCAGCAGTTGGGAAGCGGGAGCAGGTTACGAGCAGTACTTC
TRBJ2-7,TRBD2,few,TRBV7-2,CASSLVSGMANEQYF,TGTGCCAGCAGCTTAGTTAGCGGGATGGCGAACGAGCAGTACTTC